The present entry profiles one T cell receptor (beta chain) with its context. Per the authors' pipeline: Quantification of nucleated cells was approximated via reference gene primer amplification. TCRdb's copy holds only in-frame clones and misses some; the assay was immunoSEQ multiplex PCR. The V and J calls and clone size are taken from that table; D and trimming were inferred from the DNA. The data hold 240,000 or so clones, with 85% to 90% observed a single time. These data originate in a study of blood T cell repertoires in COVID-19. Study in general: Sources were T cells, B-cell-depleted T cells, or PBMCs; the material itself was cDNA or gDNA.

Participants were aged about 18 to 100 years, lived in some 23 US areas, and enrolled virtually. Among Cohort 3 donors, those recovered had two negative PCRs, clearance, or symptom resolution. This TCR derives from a man aged 35 to 55 who had recovered from COVID-19. The specimen was PBMCs or T cells enriched from blood (not recorded which).

CDR3 loop: CASSTIPGTGAEQYF. CDR3 nucleotide sequence: TGTGCCAGTAGCACCATCCCCGGGACAGGGGCCGAGCAGTACTTC. The chain links TRBV19 to TRBJ2-7; TRBD1 agrees at 10 bases. J gave up 6 bases and V 6 bases, and 11 bases lay outside the gene matches. The CDR3 totals 15 residues. Germline CDR1 and CDR2: LNHDA and SQIVND (reference sequence).